This TCR beta chain stems from a study of cytomegalovirus exposure and HLA in healthy donors (dated by TCRdb to the late 2010s). A note on the overall study: An earlier analysis of 587 of the donors reported about 300 Gb of sequence data and about 120 million unique TCR beta sequences obtained from around 170 million T cells. An early release that covered around 590 HLA-typed donors contained about 300 gigabases of sequencing data and approximately 85 million unique TCR sequences. Of the 350 to 400 genotyped donors, roughly 80% fell in the genetic ancestry cluster associated with self-reported Caucasian donors. The study was designed to test whether signatures of past pathogen exposure could be identified by cataloging public T cell receptors. The study used immunosequencing to profile the T cell repertoires of approximately 650 subjects and linked those repertoires to cytomegalovirus serostatus. A separate validation cohort of roughly 120 different subjects was used in addition to the approximately 670-subject first cohort. To predict cytomegalovirus infection status, the study brought together high-throughput TCR immunosequencing, statistical association of individual TCRs with disease status, and machine learning. To study patterns of TCR occurrence, a later analysis re-analyzed previously published TCR beta repertoires from 600 to 750 donors and added high-resolution HLA genotyping. Rather than using new phenotypic data, the later analysis identified candidate immune exposures from TCR beta sequences and from how often those sequences occurred across donors. An earlier analysis of 500 to 650 of the donors applied high-throughput TCR beta sequencing to assess whether each TCR beta V gene segment acted as functional or pseudogenic. Alongside the repertoire data, information on donor age, sex, ethnicity and CMV serostatus was compiled. A later genetic analysis used genome-wide SNP genotypes for 398 of the 666 donors, treating that subset as a discovery cohort. Every repertoire in the discovery cohort had been generated on one and the same sequencing platform. HLA typing included class I and class II loci at four-digit resolution. Typing coverage varied by locus: roughly 620-640 donors for A, B, C, DRB1 and DQB1; around 560 for DQA1; more than 600 for DPA1; around 490 for DPB1. A handful of DR-DQ haplotypes were treated as single units for association and clustering because of strong linkage in the cohort. Among a few hundred genotyped donors of the cohort, an average of 235,054 unique TCR beta nucleotide sequences were sequenced per donor, 15% to 20% of them non-productive. Study-level results and caveats: In a later genetic analysis, a missense DCLRE1C variant was associated with V-gene and J-gene trimming of TCR beta chains, and the association was replicated in an independent cohort. Three of the identified cytomegalovirus-associated TCR beta chains were confirmed in vitro to be specific for cytomegalovirus antigens. In an earlier analysis of 450 to 750 of the donors, most TCR beta V segments appeared in productive rearrangements about 87% or about 30% of the time, broadly matching IMGT annotations. Immune exposure information for the cohort was limited to CMV serostatus. The authors suggested that the approach could potentially be generalized to other disease states and immunological phenotypes. The study gave a list of under 200 TCR beta chains associated with cytomegalovirus. Roughly uniform sequencing depth across donors was assumed in presence/absence analyses, although this assumption may not hold. The sequencing pipeline was judged likely to have produced a cluster of highly shared sequence variants as a technical artifact. This cohort had only TCR beta chains sequenced, and the lack of alpha or paired-chain data limited which features could be detected. A further reported finding was that TCR beta sequences accurately predicted the HLA-A and HLA-B alleles for most subjects in the first cohort. When HLA alleles, especially DR and DQ, strongly co-occurred, attributing TCR associations to individual alleles was difficult. According to a later analysis, TCR association rates differed among HLA loci, with DRB1 alleles showing the most associated TCRs and HLA-C alleles showing the fewest. A later analysis reported that several top co-occurrence clusters appeared linked to parvovirus B19, influenza, CMV and Epstein-Barr virus. The earlier analysis of approximately 560 of the donors excluded about 16 rarely observed V segments, including chromosome 9 orphons, because counts were too low. The classifier was reported to diagnose cytomegalovirus status with high specificity and sensitivity in both the original cohort and the validation cohort. Compared with equally common non-associated chains, HLA-associated TCR beta chains in a later analysis were more clonally expanded and had lower generation probabilities. Because HLA typing was missing for some donors at each locus, association tests included only the typed subset. Most TCR sequences were seen in very few donors, while some public TCRs were found in many individuals. A later analysis found that most CMV-associated TCR beta chains appeared HLA-restricted, with HLA associations seemingly driven largely by CMV exposure. According to a later genetic analysis, donors in an Asian-associated ancestry cluster had fewer N-insertions in productive TCRs than the roughly 670-donor mean. Correlated functional status among segregating V segments might be attributable to linkage disequilibrium, but an unknown experimental factor could not be ruled out. At a false discovery rate of 0.05, a later analysis linked under 20,000 TCR beta sequences to specific HLA alleles.

The method was the immunoSEQ multiplex PCR assay. For the multiplex PCR, a mixture combining 60 forward primers for TCR Vbeta segments and 13 reverse primers for TCR Jbeta segments was used. The CDR3 region of rearranged TCR beta genes was amplified from genomic DNA with a multiplex PCR assay. The amplified TCR beta libraries were sequenced on the Illumina HiSeq System as 87-base-pair reads. The study's processing was this. A later analysis counted 75 million to 100 million unique TCR beta chains across the 600 to 850 repertoires, and 9 million to 14 million of these chains were shared by at least two donors. A nearest-neighbor algorithm error-corrected the raw reads and collapsed the reads into unique sequences, merging closely related sequences to remove PCR and sequencing errors. V, D and J gene segments were assigned by aligning CDR3 sequences to IMGT reference sequences. For a sequence to be retained, at least a six-nucleotide match to both a V gene segment and a J gene segment was required. Rearrangements were classified as productive when the CDR3 lacked stop codons and remained in frame with V and J, and all other rearrangements were classified as non-productive. Following IMGT convention, CDR3 was defined as the stretch from the second conserved V-encoded cysteine up to the conserved J-encoded phenylalanine. The earlier analysis of a few hundred of the donors excluded sequences that lacked an unambiguous match to a single V gene segment. In an earlier analysis of 587 of the donors, a V segment was called functional when productive rearrangements were above 56.7%, and segregating when the standard deviation between donors exceeded 5%. A statistical classification framework was developed to diagnose cytomegalovirus status using the catalog of TCR beta chain sequences. V and J gene assignment, in a later analysis, came from comparing TCR nucleotide sequences with IMGT/GENE-DB human TR gene sequences. The TCRdist pipeline was used in a later analysis to assign CDR3 sequences and most-parsimonious VDJ recombination scenarios. In a later analysis, every TCR beta chain was defined by the combination of its CDR3 amino acid sequence and its V-gene family, and reads without a unique V-gene family were dropped. To address suspected cross-contamination and a sequencing artifact, a later analysis removed approximately 590 highly shared, low-generation-probability nucleotide sequences. In a later analysis, a clonal expansion index for each public chain was calculated from normalized within-repertoire ranks of inferred template counts. A later analysis computed generation probabilities with a VDJ recombination model fitted to out-of-frame rearrangements, and checked the results against IGoR. In a later analysis, TCR-TCR, TCR-HLA and TCR-CMV co-occurrence was scored with hypergeometric tests, and a repertoire-size bias correction was applied to TCR pairs. False discovery rates were estimated in a later analysis by permuting HLA or CMV assignments 20 times. A later analysis grouped co-occurring TCRs with DBSCAN, adding TCRdist sequence similarity when clustering within HLA-allele-positive subsets. Repertoires with fewer than 30,000 or more than 120,000 public chains, plus five repertoires with anomalous nucleotide sharing, were excluded from co-occurrence clustering. The source is immuneACCESS, and TCRdb retained only in-frame sequences with V and J called. Part of the clones is not carried over; for the studies checked, unresolved V genes explain less than half of this, and the remainder is unexplained. D and trimming were read from the DNA, whereas the V and J calls and clone size are those reported in that table. A total of 90,000 to 120,000 clones appear in this sample, approximately 80% of them only once. The top ten clonotypes cover around 5% of the sample.

Points on this clone: What this receptor recognizes is not known. Qualities for individual bases were not recorded, and no much larger clone is one base off.

The cohort comprised 710 or so healthy bone marrow donors. At the time of sampling, all cohort members were nominally healthy, though unrecorded immune exposures were likely present. The donor was CMV seropositive and belonged to the group of about 290 seropositive cohort members. Every donor gave a peripheral blood sample, and the peripheral blood mononuclear cells from that sample were used for TCR beta sequencing. Genomic DNA was extracted from the blood cell samples with the Qiagen DNeasy Blood Extraction Kit. The sample was PBMCs. This sequence was found in a woman aged 18-29 years in good health and CMV-seropositive.

The CDR3 sequence is CSVEPWQRGPTEAFF. The sequenced DNA: TGCAGCGTTGAGCCCTGGCAGAGGGGGCCGACTGAAGCTTTCTTT. The chain was built from TRBV29-1 and TRBJ1-1; 7 of the junction bases match TRBD1. Reading from cysteine to phenylalanine, the CDR3 counts 15 amino acids. CDR3 DNA only is kept here, 45 bases in frame from base 1. V has 3 bases trimmed and J has 5 bases trimmed; junction bases matching no gene number 12. The germline V gene supplies CDR1 SQVTM and CDR2 ANQGSEA.